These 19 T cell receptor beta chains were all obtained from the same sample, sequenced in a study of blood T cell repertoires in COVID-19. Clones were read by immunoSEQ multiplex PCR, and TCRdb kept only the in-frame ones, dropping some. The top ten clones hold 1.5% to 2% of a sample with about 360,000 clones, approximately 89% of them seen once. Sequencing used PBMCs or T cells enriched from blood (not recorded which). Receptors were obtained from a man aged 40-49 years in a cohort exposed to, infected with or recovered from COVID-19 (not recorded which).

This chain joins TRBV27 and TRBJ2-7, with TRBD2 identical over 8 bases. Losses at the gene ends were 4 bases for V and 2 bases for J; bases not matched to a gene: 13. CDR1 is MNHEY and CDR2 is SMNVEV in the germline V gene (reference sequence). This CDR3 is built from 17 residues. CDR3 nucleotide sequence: TGTGCCAGCAGTTCCTCGAAATTTAGCGGGACTACCTACGAGCAGTACTTC. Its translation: CASSSSKFSGTTYEQYF.

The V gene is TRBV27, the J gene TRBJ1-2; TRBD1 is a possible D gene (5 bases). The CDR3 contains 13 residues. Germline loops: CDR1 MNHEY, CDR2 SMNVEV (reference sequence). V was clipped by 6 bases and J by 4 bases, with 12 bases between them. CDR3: CASSKNRLYGYTF. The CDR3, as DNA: TGTGCCAGCAGCAAAAACAGGCTCTATGGCTACACCTTC.

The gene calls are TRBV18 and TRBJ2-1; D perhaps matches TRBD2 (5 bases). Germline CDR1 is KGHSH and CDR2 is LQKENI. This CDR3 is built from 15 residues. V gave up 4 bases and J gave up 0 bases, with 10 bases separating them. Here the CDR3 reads CASSLIGGSYNEQFF. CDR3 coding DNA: TGTGCCAGCTCACTTATCGGAGGCTCCTACAATGAGCAGTTCTTC.

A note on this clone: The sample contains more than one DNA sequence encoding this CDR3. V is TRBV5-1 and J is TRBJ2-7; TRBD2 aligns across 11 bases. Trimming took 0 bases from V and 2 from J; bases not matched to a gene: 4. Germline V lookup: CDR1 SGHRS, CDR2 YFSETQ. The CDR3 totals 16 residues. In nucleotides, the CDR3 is TGCGCCAGCAGCTTGGGTGTAGCGGGAGGGGCCTACGAGCAGTACTTC. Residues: CASSLGVAGGAYEQYF. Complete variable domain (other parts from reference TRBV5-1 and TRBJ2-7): KAGVTQTPRYLIKTRGQQVTLSCSPISGHRSVSWYQQTPGQGLQFLFEYFSETQRNKGNFPGRFSGRQFSNSRSEMNVSTLELGDSALYLCASSLGVAGGAYEQYFGPGTRLTVT.

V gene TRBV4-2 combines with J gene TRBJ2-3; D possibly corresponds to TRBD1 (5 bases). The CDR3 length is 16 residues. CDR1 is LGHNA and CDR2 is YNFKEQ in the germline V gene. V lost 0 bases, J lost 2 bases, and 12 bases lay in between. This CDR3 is CASSQDRTQNTDTQYF. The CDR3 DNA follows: TGTGCCAGCAGCCAAGACCGGACACAGAACACAGATACGCAGTATTTT.

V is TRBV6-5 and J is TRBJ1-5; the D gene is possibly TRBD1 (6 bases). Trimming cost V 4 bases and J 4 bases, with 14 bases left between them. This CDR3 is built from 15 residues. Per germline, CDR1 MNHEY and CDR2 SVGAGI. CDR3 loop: CASSSTQGGNQPQHF. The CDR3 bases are TGTGCCAGCAGTTCAACACAGGGAGGGAATCAGCCCCAGCATTTT.

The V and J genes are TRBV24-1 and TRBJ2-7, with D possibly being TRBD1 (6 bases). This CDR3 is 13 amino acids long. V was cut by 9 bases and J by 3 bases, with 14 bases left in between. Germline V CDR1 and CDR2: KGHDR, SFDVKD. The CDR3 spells CATPKDSLYEQYF. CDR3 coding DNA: TGTGCCACCCCTAAGGACAGCCTCTACGAGCAGTACTTC.

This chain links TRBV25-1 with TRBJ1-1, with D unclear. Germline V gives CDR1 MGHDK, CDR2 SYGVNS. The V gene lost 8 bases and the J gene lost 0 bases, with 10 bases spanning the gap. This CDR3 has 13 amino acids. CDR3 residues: CASQANMNTEAFF. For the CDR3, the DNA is TGTGCCAGCCAGGCAAATATGAACACTGAAGCTTTCTTT.

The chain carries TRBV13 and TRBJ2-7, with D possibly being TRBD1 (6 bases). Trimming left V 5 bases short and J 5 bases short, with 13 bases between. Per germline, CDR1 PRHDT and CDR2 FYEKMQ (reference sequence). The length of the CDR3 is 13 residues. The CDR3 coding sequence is TGTGCCAGCAGCCAAACAGGGTTCCACGAGCAGTACTTC. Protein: CASSQTGFHEQYF.

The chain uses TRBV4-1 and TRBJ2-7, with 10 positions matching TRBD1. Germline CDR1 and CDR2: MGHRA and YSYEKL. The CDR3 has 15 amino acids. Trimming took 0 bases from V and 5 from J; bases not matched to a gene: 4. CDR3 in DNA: TGCGCCAGCAGCCAAGAACTGACAGGGGGCCACGAGCAGTACTTC. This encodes CASSQELTGGHEQYF.

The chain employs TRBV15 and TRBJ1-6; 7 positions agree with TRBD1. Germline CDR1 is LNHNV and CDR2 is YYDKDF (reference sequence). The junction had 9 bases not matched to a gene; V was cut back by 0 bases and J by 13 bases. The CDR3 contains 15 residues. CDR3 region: CATSRDHGRGSPLHF. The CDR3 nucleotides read TGTGCCACCAGCAGAGATCACGGCAGGGGGTCTCCCCTCCACTTT.

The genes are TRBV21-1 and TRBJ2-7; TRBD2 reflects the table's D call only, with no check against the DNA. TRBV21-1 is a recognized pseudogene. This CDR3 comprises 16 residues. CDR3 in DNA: TGTGCCAGCAGCAAAGCTAACGGGAGTCCCTCCTACGAGCAGTACTTC. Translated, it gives CASSKANGSPSYEQYF.

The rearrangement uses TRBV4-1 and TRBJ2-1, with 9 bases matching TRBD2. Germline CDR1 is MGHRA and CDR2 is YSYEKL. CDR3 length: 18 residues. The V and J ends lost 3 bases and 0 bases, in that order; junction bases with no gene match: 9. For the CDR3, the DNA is TGCGCCAGCAGCCATTTCGCGGGAGGGGTCGGCTCCTACAATGAGCAGTTCTTC. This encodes CASSHFAGGVGSYNEQFF.

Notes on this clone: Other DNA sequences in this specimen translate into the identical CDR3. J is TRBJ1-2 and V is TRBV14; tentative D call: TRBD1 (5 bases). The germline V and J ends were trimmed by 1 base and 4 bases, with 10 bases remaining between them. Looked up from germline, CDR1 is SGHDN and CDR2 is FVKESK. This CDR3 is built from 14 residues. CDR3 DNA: TGTGCCAGCAGCCAAGCCAGGGTAGGCTATGGCTACACCTTC. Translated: CASSQARVGYGYTF.

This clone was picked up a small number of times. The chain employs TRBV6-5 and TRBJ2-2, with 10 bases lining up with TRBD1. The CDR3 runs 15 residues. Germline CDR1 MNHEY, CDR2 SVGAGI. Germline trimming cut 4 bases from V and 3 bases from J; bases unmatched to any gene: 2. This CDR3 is CASSLGTGDTGELFF. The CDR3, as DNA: TGTGCCAGCAGTTTGGGGACAGGGGACACCGGGGAGCTGTTTTTT.

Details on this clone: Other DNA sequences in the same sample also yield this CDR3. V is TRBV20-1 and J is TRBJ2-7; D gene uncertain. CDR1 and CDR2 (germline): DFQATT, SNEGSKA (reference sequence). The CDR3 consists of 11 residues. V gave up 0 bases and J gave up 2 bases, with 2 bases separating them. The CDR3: CSARDTYEQYF. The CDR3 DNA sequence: TGCAGTGCTAGAGACACCTACGAGCAGTACTTC.

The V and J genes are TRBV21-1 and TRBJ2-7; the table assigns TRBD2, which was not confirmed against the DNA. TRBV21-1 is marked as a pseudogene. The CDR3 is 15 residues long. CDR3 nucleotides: TGTGCCAGCAGCAAACCCCTAGCGGGAGGCCACGAGCAGTACTTC. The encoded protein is CASSKPLAGGHEQYF.

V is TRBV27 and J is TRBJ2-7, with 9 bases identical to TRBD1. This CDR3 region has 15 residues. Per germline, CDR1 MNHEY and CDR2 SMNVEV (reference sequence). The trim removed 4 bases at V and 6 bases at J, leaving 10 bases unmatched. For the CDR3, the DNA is TGTGCCAGCAGTTCCGGCCCCGGGACAGGGTCCGAGCAGTACTTC. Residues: CASSSGPGTGSEQYF.

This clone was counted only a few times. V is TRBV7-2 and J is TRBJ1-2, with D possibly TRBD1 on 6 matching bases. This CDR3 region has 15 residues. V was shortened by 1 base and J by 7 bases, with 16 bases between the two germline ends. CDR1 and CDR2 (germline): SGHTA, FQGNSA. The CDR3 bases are TGTGCCAGCAGCTTAGATGGGGGGGGCTATCGTGGCTACACCTTC. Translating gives CASSLDGGGYRGYTF.